This is a list of T cell receptor beta chains from one sample in a study of siplizumab effects on memory and regulatory T cells. Data came from immunoSEQ multiplex PCR; TCRdb stores just in-frame clones and leaves some out. The sample holds 45,000 to 50,000 clones; 87% are singletons and the top ten take about 0.35%. Sequencing was performed on naive CD8+ T cells sorted from blood. The source of these receptors is a human donor in good health. CDR3s leave out the opening cysteine and the closing phenylalanine or tryptophan. Each record gives: J gene, V gene, CDR3 protein.

TRBJ1-1	TRBV19	ASSIRVNTEAF
TRBJ1-2	TRBV28	ASSPEGQTPYGYT
TRBJ2-5	TRBV19	ASSGQGAEETQY
TRBJ2-1	TRBV7-9	ASSVDEQF
TRBJ2-1	TRBV6-1	ASSLPDSYNEQF
TRBJ2-7	TRBV28	ASSPAGPYEQY
TRBJ2-5	TRBV19	ASSPSWRGQETQY
TRBJ2-1	TRBV2	ASSEGPFSNEQF
TRBJ2-2	TRBV23-1	ASSHPDGYTGELF
TRBJ2-1	TRBV27	ASQVSTEQF
TRBJ2-2	TRBV4-1	ASSQRGGGNTGELF
TRBJ2-7	TRBV7-2	ASSLWGGDQGSYEQY
TRBJ2-7	TRBV6-1	ASSEAGQLGYEQY
TRBJ1-5	TRBV6-6	ASSHGRYSNQPQH
TRBJ1-1	TRBV27	ASSLHQGALGTEAF
TRBJ1-5	TRBV4-1	ASSQGESQPQH
TRBJ2-7	TRBV11-2	ASSLGVSGRYEQY
TRBJ2-1	TRBV18	ASSPLGGANEQF